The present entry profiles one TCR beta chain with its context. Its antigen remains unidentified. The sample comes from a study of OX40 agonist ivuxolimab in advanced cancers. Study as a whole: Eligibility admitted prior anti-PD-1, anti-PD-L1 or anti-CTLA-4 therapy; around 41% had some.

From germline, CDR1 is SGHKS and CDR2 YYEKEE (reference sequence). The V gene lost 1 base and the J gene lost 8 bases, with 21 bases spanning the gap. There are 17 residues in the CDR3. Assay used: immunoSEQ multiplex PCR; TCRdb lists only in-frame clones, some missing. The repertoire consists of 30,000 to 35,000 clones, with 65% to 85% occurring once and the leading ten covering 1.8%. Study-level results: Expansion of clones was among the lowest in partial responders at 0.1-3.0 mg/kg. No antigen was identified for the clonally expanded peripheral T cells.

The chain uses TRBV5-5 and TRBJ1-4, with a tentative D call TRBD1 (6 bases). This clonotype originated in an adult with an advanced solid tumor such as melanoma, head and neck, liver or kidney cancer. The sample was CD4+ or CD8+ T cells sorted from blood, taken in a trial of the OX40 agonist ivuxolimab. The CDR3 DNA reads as TGTGCCAGCAGCTTGAAGGTCGTAGGGGGACGCGGGGAAAAACTGTTTTTT. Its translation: CASSLKVVGGRGEKLFF.